The 19 T cell receptor beta chains in this list originate from one sample, sequenced in a study of OX40 agonist ivuxolimab in advanced cancers. Libraries were prepared by immunoSEQ multiplex PCR; TCRdb keeps only in-frame clonotypes and omits some of them. The data hold 80,000 to 85,000 clones, with around four fifths observed a single time. The sample in question was CD4+ or CD8+ T cells sorted from blood, obtained in a trial of the OX40 agonist ivuxolimab. All receptors come from an adult with an advanced solid tumor such as melanoma, head and neck, liver or kidney cancer.

This sequence joins TRBV28 and TRBJ2-7; maybe TRBD1 (8 bases). Trimming removed 6 bases at V and 0 bases at J, with 18 bases between. This CDR3 contains 16 residues. The V gene's germline CDR1 is MDHEN and CDR2 SYDVKM. DNA for the CDR3: TGTGCCAGCAGCACAGGGGGGCGGGGGAGCTCCTACGAGCAGTACTTC. Its translation: CASSTGGRGSSYEQYF.

V usage is TRBV20-1 and J usage is TRBJ2-2; unclear D gene. The CDR3 has 9 amino acids. Germline V gene lookup returns CDR1 DFQATT and CDR2 SNEGSKA (reference sequence). The DNA of the CDR3 is TGCAGGAATACCGGGGAGCTGTTTTTT. This translates into CRNTGELFF.

The chain links TRBV9 to TRBJ2-2; TRBD1 agrees at 7 bases. Germline V gives CDR1 SGDLS, CDR2 YYNGEE. This CDR3 comprises 16 residues. V lost 0 bases, J lost 6 bases, and 8 bases stayed unmatched. The CDR3 reads CASSVARHRGAGELFF. As DNA, the CDR3 is TGTGCCAGCAGCGTAGCTAGGCACAGGGGAGCCGGGGAGCTGTTTTTT.

CDR3 DNA: TGTGCCAGCGATAGGGGGAGACAAGAGACCCAGTACTTC. It is translated as CASDRGRQETQYF. J is TRBJ2-5 and V is TRBV28; the D gene is possibly TRBD1 (6 bases). This CDR3 is built from 13 residues. Looked up from germline, CDR1 is MDHEN and CDR2 is SYDVKM. V lost 8 bases and J lost 2, with 12 bases in between.

This clone was seen just once. V gene TRBV2 combines with J gene TRBJ2-3; possibly TRBD2 for D (5 bases). The V end lost 6 bases, the J end lost 1 base, and 11 bases lay between the germline ends. From germline, CDR1 is SNHLY and CDR2 FYNNEI. The CDR3 loop spans 14 amino acids. The CDR3 coding sequence is TGTGCCAGCAGGCTAGCCTACCGCACAGATACGCAGTATTTT. Its translation is CASRLAYRTDTQYF. Drawing the rest from reference TRBV2 and TRBJ2-3, the complete variable domain is EPEVTQTPSHQVTQMGQEVILRCVPISNHLYFYWYRQILGQKVEFLVSFYNNEISEKSEIFDDQFSVERPDGSNFTLKIRSTKLEDSAMYFCASRLAYRTDTQYFGPGTRLTVL.

The chain combines TRBV6-6 with TRBJ1-1, with D possibly TRBD1 on 6 matching bases. Germline V gene sequence: CDR1 MNHNY, CDR2 SVGAGI (reference sequence). The CDR3 length is 15 residues. Trimming removed 0 bases from V and 1 base from J, with 9 bases in between. The CDR3 protein is CASSYSTGANTEAFF. CDR3 DNA: TGTGCCAGCAGTTACTCGACGGGGGCGAACACTGAAGCTTTCTTT.

J is TRBJ2-3 and V is TRBV5-4; D uncertain. The length of the CDR3 is 15 residues. CDR1 and CDR2 from the germline V gene are SGHNT and YYREEE (reference sequence). The V end lost 0 bases, the J end lost 2 bases, and 10 bases lay between the germline ends. Written as DNA, the CDR3 is TGTGCCAGCAGCTTGGACGGGTTAGACACAGATACGCAGTATTTT. Amino acid sequence: CASSLDGLDTDTQYF.

The chain employs TRBV10-3 and TRBJ2-2; D is undetermined. Germline V gives CDR1 ENHRY, CDR2 SYGVKD. There are 12 residues in the CDR3. V lost 8 bases and J 13 bases, leaving 17 bases between the germline ends. The CDR3, as DNA: TGTGCCATCGCAAGCACACCACCCGGGCTGTTTTTT. It is translated as CAIASTPPGLFF.

The rearrangement uses TRBV7-2 and TRBJ1-1; D is uncertain. V gave up 2 bases and J gave up 1 base, with 8 bases separating them. The CDR3 runs to 14 residues. Germline-derived CDR1 and CDR2 are SGHTA and FQGNSA. DNA for the CDR3: TGTGCCAGCAGCTTAAGACACCAGAACACTGAAGCTTTCTTT. This codes for CASSLRHQNTEAFF.

The chain employs TRBV5-5 and TRBJ1-6; 7 nucleotides align to TRBD1. Germline CDR1 SGHKS, CDR2 YYEKEE (reference sequence). This CDR3 is built from 16 residues. Germline trimming cut 4 bases from V and 4 bases from J; bases unmatched to any gene: 8. The CDR3 protein is CASSNVPTGYNSPLHF. In nucleotides, the CDR3 is TGTGCCAGCAGCAACGTACCGACAGGGTATAATTCACCCCTCCACTTT.

The chain couples TRBV6-7 to TRBJ2-7; D unclear. TRBV6-7 is an open reading frame, and its role is uncertain. The V gene lost 8 bases and the J gene lost 0 bases, with 8 bases spanning the gap. The CDR3 has 12 residues. In DNA form, the CDR3 reads TGTGCCAGCTCTGGCATCTCCTACGAGCAGTACGTC. It codes for CASSGISYEQYV.

V usage is TRBV11-2 and J usage is TRBJ2-5, with 8 bases fitting TRBD2. Germline trimming cut 5 bases from V and 5 bases from J; bases unmatched to any gene: 13. Per germline, CDR1 SGHAT and CDR2 FQNNGV. This CDR3 is built from 16 residues. The CDR3 is CASSVRGGGQRETQYF. The CDR3 region has the DNA TGTGCCAGCAGCGTACGTGGCGGGGGGCAGCGGGAGACCCAGTACTTC.

This sequence joins TRBV7-2 and TRBJ2-5; possible D gene TRBD1, 5 bases. The CDR3 extends over 14 amino acids. Germline CDR1 reads SGHTA; CDR2 reads FQGNSA. Trimming pared 1 base from V and 5 bases from J, leaving 11 bases between. This chain's CDR3 is CASSLGRAPETQYF. For the CDR3, the DNA is TGTGCCAGCAGCTTAGGCAGGGCCCCGGAGACCCAGTACTTC.

The V and J genes are TRBV5-1 and TRBJ2-1; D is perhaps TRBD2 (5 bases). Trimming shortened V by 2 bases and J by 10 bases, and 10 bases separated the two germline ends. Germline assignment: CDR1 SGHRS and CDR2 YFSETQ. The CDR3 is made up of 12 amino acids. The CDR3 nucleotides read TGCGCCAGCAGCTTCGGGGTCTCGGAGCAGTTCTTC. Its protein product is CASSFGVSEQFF.

In DNA, the CDR3 is TGTGCCAGCAAGAGGGAAGGGGGTTCCCCCACCGGGGAGCTGTTTTTT. This sequence encodes CASKREGGSPTGELFF. The chain employs TRBV6-4 and TRBJ2-2, with a tentative D call TRBD1 (6 bases). The germline V gene encodes CDR1 MRHNA and CDR2 SNTAGT. The CDR3 sequence is 16 residues long. Deletions cut 7 bases from V and 4 bases from J, with 19 bases between.

As to this clone: An end of the junction does not agree with germline; a read error may underlie this. The chain employs TRBV28 and TRBJ1-2; 9 bases agree with TRBD1. This CDR3 is 13 amino acids long. Per the germline V gene, CDR1 is MDHEN and CDR2 is SYDVKM. DNA for the CDR3: TGTGCCAGCCTTATTCTAAACGGACAGGGGAAGAACTTC. It codes for CASLILNGQGKNF.

This chain uses TRBV6-5 with TRBJ2-3; TRBD1 matches 8 bases. The ends lost 4 bases at V and 2 bases at J; junction bases unmatched: 5. The V gene's germline CDR1 is MNHEY and CDR2 SVGAGI. The CDR3 length is 15 residues. The DNA of the CDR3 is TGTGCCAGCAGTTCGGACAGGGACCCCACAGATACGCAGTATTTT. Protein product: CASSSDRDPTDTQYF.

The gene calls are TRBV27 and TRBJ2-3; no clear D. The CDR3 is 15 amino acids. Germline V gene sequence: CDR1 MNHEY, CDR2 SMNVEV (reference sequence). V was shortened by 2 bases and J by 0 bases, with 9 bases between the two germline ends. CDR3 amino acids: CASSLGGTSTDTQYF. CDR3 bases: TGTGCCAGCAGTTTAGGCGGAACTAGCACAGATACGCAGTATTTT.

The table lists this clone with a count of one. The chain uses TRBV27 and TRBJ2-5; no definite D call. Germline loops: CDR1 MNHEY, CDR2 SMNVEV (reference sequence). CDR3 size: 12 residues. Trimming took 3 bases from V and 5 from J, leaving 7 bases between them. The CDR3 region is CASSFVGETQYF. The CDR3 nucleotides read TGTGCCAGCAGTTTCGTTGGGGAGACCCAGTACTTC.